One sample yielded the 32 T cell receptor beta chains listed below, sequenced in a study of T cell responses to AZD1222 COVID-19 vaccine. Some clones are missing from TCRdb's copy, which holds only in-frame ones; the method was immunoSEQ multiplex PCR. The sample records 80,000 or so clones, more than 85% being singletons. This sample comprised peripheral blood, obtained 28 days after the second AZD1222 dose. The source of these receptors is an adult who received the AZD1222 COVID-19 vaccine.

The J gene is TRBJ2-5, the V gene TRBV5-1; 9 positions match TRBD1. The V gene end was trimmed by 5 bases and the J gene end by 1 base; junction bases not matched to a gene: 6. The germline V gene encodes CDR1 SGHRS and CDR2 YFSETQ. The CDR3 is 15 amino acids. CDR3 sequence (DNA): TGCGCCAGCAGACCGGGGGACAGGGCCCAAGAGACCCAGTACTTC. It codes for CASRPGDRAQETQYF. The full variable domain, rest sourced from reference TRBV5-1 and TRBJ2-5, is KAGVTQTPRYLIKTRGQQVTLSCSPISGHRSVSWYQQTPGQGLQFLFEYFSETQRNKGNFPGRFSGRQFSNSRSEMNVSTLELGDSALYLCASRPGDRAQETQYFGPGTRLLVL.

The chain uses TRBV27 and TRBJ1-1; tentative D call: TRBD1 (6 bases). There are 16 residues in the CDR3. The germline V gene has CDR1 MNHEY and CDR2 SMNVEV (reference sequence). V lost 3 bases and J 0 bases, leaving 14 bases between the germline ends. CDR3 residues: CASSFLGQAMNTEAFF. Here the CDR3 DNA reads TGTGCCAGCAGTTTCTTGGGACAAGCCATGAACACTGAAGCTTTCTTT.

This clone showed up just a few times. This chain links TRBV28 with TRBJ1-4, with a tentative D call TRBD1 (5 bases). The V gene's germline CDR1 is MDHEN and CDR2 SYDVKM. V lost 3 bases and J lost 8, with 13 bases in between. The length of the CDR3 is 14 residues. In DNA form, the CDR3 reads TGTGCCAGCAGTTTTGGGGGGGAGAACGAAAAACTGTTTTTT. Its translation: CASSFGGENEKLFF.

The count of this clone is one. The chain combines TRBV6-4 with TRBJ2-1; TRBD2 aligns across 10 bases. This CDR3 is 15 amino acids long. After removal of 8 bases from V and 0 bases from J, the junction contained 4 bases not matched to a gene. Germline CDR1 is MRHNA and CDR2 is SNTAGT. CDR3 coding DNA: TGTGCCAGCCGGACTAGCGGAAGCTCCTACAATGAGCAGTTCTTC. Encoded protein: CASRTSGSSYNEQFF.

The CDR3 DNA follows: TGTGCCAGTAGTCGGACTAGCACCTACGAGCAGTACTTC. Encoded protein: CASSRTSTYEQYF. The chain employs TRBV19 and TRBJ2-7; the match to TRBD2 covers 8 bases. This CDR3 spans 13 amino acids. Germline lookup yields CDR1 LNHDA and CDR2 SQIVND (reference sequence). V trimming: 5 bases; J trimming: 2 bases; junction bases outside the gene matches: 2.

Details on this clone: Different DNA sequences within this sample yield the same CDR3. V and J are TRBV6-6 and TRBJ2-1, with D hard to call. CDR3 length: 13 residues. Germline lookup yields CDR1 MNHNY and CDR2 SVGAGI (reference sequence). Trimming left V 0 bases short and J 4 bases short, with 4 bases between. The CDR3 coding sequence is TGTGCCAGCAGTTACTCTACATACAATGAGCAGTTCTTC. Amino acids: CASSYSTYNEQFF.

The V and J genes are TRBV2 and TRBJ2-7; 7 bases align to TRBD2. Germline CDR1 is SNHLY and CDR2 is FYNNEI. The CDR3 runs 17 residues. J was trimmed by 4 bases and V by 7 bases; bases with no gene match: 19. The CDR3 DNA is TGTGCCAGCAATGATGGGGGGGTTTCGAATTCGGGGTACGAGCAGTACTTC. It translates to CASNDGGVSNSGYEQYF.

The V call is TRBV7-2, the J call TRBJ2-2; TRBD2 agrees at 7 bases. The CDR3 covers 15 residues. CDR1 and CDR2 from the germline V gene are SGHTA and FQGNSA. Losses at the gene ends were 0 bases for V and 6 bases for J; bases not matched to a gene: 4. The CDR3 loop reads CASSLASGGPGELFF. The CDR3 DNA reads TGTGCCAGCAGCTTAGCGTCGGGGGGACCCGGGGAGCTGTTTTTT.

The V and J genes are TRBV3-1 (or the pseudogene TRBV3-2) and TRBJ2-1, with 11 bases matching TRBD2. The CDR3 contains 15 residues. The V segment lost 3 bases and the J segment 14 bases; nucleotides outside the gene matches: 12. CDR1 LGHDT and CDR2 YNNKEL come from the germline V gene (reference sequence). CDR3 DNA: TGTGCCAGCAGCCACAGCCGACTAGCGGGGCGGATGGAGTTCTTC. Protein product: CASSHSRLAGRMEFF.

The J gene is TRBJ1-1, the V gene TRBV2; a possible D gene is TRBD1 (5 bases). The V gene's germline CDR1 is SNHLY and CDR2 FYNNEI. This CDR3 spans 15 amino acids. Trimming shortened V by 1 base and J by 3 bases, and 12 bases separated the two germline ends. CDR3: CASSEVTGRYTEAFF. The CDR3 bases are TGTGCCAGCAGTGAAGTAACAGGTCGGTACACTGAAGCTTTCTTT.

The CDR3 coding sequence is TGTGCCAGCAGCCCCTCACTAGCGGGAGGGCCCACCGAGGCAGATACGCAGTATTTT. Translation gives CASSPSLAGGPTEADTQYF. The chain recombines TRBV7-6 with TRBJ2-3, with 13 bases matching TRBD2. Germline V gene sequence: CDR1 SGHVS, CDR2 FNYEAQ. This CDR3 is 19 amino acids long. V lost 5 bases to trimming and J lost 4 bases; unmatched junction nucleotides: 15.

The CDR3 DNA sequence: TGTGCCAGCAGTGGGGGACTTAACTACGAGCAGTACTTC. Encoded protein: CASSGGLNYEQYF. The chain couples TRBV27 to TRBJ2-7, with D perhaps matching TRBD2 (6 bases). Germline CDR1 reads MNHEY; CDR2 reads SMNVEV (reference sequence). V lost 5 bases, J lost 3 bases, and 11 bases lay in between. The CDR3 is 13 residues long.

The rearrangement links TRBV6-5 to TRBJ1-4, with D hard to call. The germline CDR1 and CDR2 sequences are MNHEY and SVGAGI. This CDR3 has 13 amino acids. V was clipped by 2 bases and J by 8 bases, with 9 bases between them. DNA of the CDR3: TGTGCCAGCAGTTACCGGGGTAGCGAAAAACTGTTTTTT. As protein: CASSYRGSEKLFF.

The chain carries TRBV5-1 and TRBJ1-1, with D possibly TRBD1 on 6 matching bases. V was cut by 1 base and J by 0 bases, with 7 bases left in between. The CDR3 sequence is 14 residues long. Germline assignment: CDR1 SGHRS and CDR2 YFSETQ. CDR3: CASSLRGMNTEAFF. The CDR3 nucleotides are TGCGCCAGCAGCTTGAGGGGGATGAACACTGAAGCTTTCTTT.

The chain carries TRBV19 and TRBJ1-2; 10 bases match TRBD1. This CDR3 spans 14 amino acids. Germline V gene sequence: CDR1 LNHDA, CDR2 SQIVND (reference sequence). The V and J ends lost 8 bases and 3 bases, in that order; junction bases with no gene match: 6. CDR3 in DNA: TGTGCCAGTCGGGACAGGGGAAAGGACTATGGCTACACCTTC. This encodes CASRDRGKDYGYTF.

The sample holds one count of this clone. This sequence joins TRBV2 and TRBJ2-7; a possible D gene is TRBD2 (5 bases). In germline, CDR1 is SNHLY, CDR2 FYNNEI. The V and J ends lost 8 bases and 2 bases respectively, with 13 bases between them. This CDR3 comprises 13 residues. The CDR3 is CASRSVQTYEQYF. DNA for the CDR3: TGTGCCAGCCGTAGCGTACAGACCTACGAGCAGTACTTC.

By proportion, this clone is medium-sized. V usage is TRBV13 and J usage is TRBJ2-7; either TRBD1 or TRBD2 may fit D (5 bases each). Trimming removed 5 bases from V and 0 bases from J, with 17 bases in between. CDR3 length: 16 residues. Germline V gene sequence: CDR1 PRHDT, CDR2 FYEKMQ (reference sequence). The CDR3 nucleotides read TGTGCCAGCAGCGACTCCGGGACGGAAAGCTCCTACGAGCAGTACTTC. Protein product: CASSDSGTESSYEQYF.

The chain links TRBV6-2 or TRBV6-3 to TRBJ1-3, with a possible D match to TRBD1 (5 bases). The CDR3 runs 15 residues. The V end was cut by 0 bases, the J end by 4 bases, with 10 bases between. Looked up from germline, CDR1 is MNHEY and CDR2 is SVGEGT. The CDR3: CASSYSPGIGNTIYF. The DNA of the CDR3 is TGTGCCAGCAGTTACTCCCCAGGGATCGGAAACACCATATATTTT.

V gene TRBV5-1 combines with J gene TRBJ2-7, with a possible D match to TRBD2 (6 bases). The CDR3 totals 16 residues. Germline V gene lookup returns CDR1 SGHRS and CDR2 YFSETQ. V lost 1 base to trimming and J lost 3 bases, with 17 bases between them. CDR3 bases: TGCGCCAGCAGCTTGCGTTCCGGGAGAGGCGTCTACGAGCAGTACTTC. Encoded protein: CASSLRSGRGVYEQYF. The whole variable domain, filled in from reference TRBV5-1 and TRBJ2-7, reads KAGVTQTPRYLIKTRGQQVTLSCSPISGHRSVSWYQQTPGQGLQFLFEYFSETQRNKGNFPGRFSGRQFSNSRSEMNVSTLELGDSALYLCASSLRSGRGVYEQYFGPGTRLTVT.

Only one count was recorded for this clone. The rearrangement joins TRBV24-1 to TRBJ2-7; 9 bases line up with TRBD2. V gave up 5 bases and J gave up 5 bases; unmatched junction bases: 6. The CDR3 runs to 14 residues. CDR1 and CDR2 from the germline V gene are KGHDR and SFDVKD. CDR3 nucleotides: TGTGCCACCAGTGCCGGAGCGGGAGGCGACGAGCAGTACTTC. Its protein is CATSAGAGGDEQYF.

The CDR3 coding sequence is TGCGCCAGCAGCCAGACCCCGACGAGGAATGAAAAACTGTTTTTT. Translation: CASSQTPTRNEKLFF. The J gene is TRBJ1-4, the V gene TRBV5-1, with D unclear. The CDR3 is made up of 15 amino acids. Germline V lookup: CDR1 SGHRS, CDR2 YFSETQ. Trimming took off 4 bases at V and 5 bases at J, with 15 bases between the two ends.

The chain couples TRBV7-8 to TRBJ2-7; TRBD2 matches at 8 bases. The ends lost 10 bases at V and 2 bases at J; junction bases unmatched: 16. CDR1 SGHVS and CDR2 FQNEAQ come from the germline V gene. The CDR3 sequence is 16 residues long. CDR3 protein: CATLPSRLARPYEQYF. CDR3 nucleotides: TGTGCCACCCTACCGAGTCGACTAGCGAGACCCTACGAGCAGTACTTC.

V usage is TRBV6-2 or TRBV6-3 and J usage is TRBJ1-5, with D perhaps matching TRBD1 (5 bases). From germline, CDR1 is MNHEY and CDR2 SVGEGT. CDR3 size: 15 residues. Deletions cut 5 bases from V and 4 bases from J, with 15 bases between. The CDR3 region is CASSQMGGRNQPQHF. CDR3 nucleotides: TGTGCCAGCAGTCAGATGGGGGGTAGGAATCAGCCCCAGCATTTT.

This chain uses TRBV6-4 with TRBJ1-2, with a tentative D call TRBD1 (5 bases). This CDR3 contains 17 residues. V shed 5 bases and J shed 1 base, with 20 bases lying between them. CDR1 is MRHNA and CDR2 is SNTAGT in the germline V gene. Here the CDR3 DNA reads TGTGCCAGCAGTTTGTATGTGTCTGGGGCGGGTAACTATGGCTACACCTTC. Amino acid sequence: CASSLYVSGAGNYGYTF.

The chain links TRBV19 to TRBJ2-7; 8 nucleotides match TRBD1. The CDR3 extends over 14 amino acids. Germline V CDR1 and CDR2: LNHDA, SQIVND (reference sequence). After removal of 8 bases from V and 2 bases from J, the junction contained 8 bases not matched to a gene. CDR3 in DNA: TGTGCCAGTGGAGACAGGGGACCTACCTACGAGCAGTACTTC. It is translated as CASGDRGPTYEQYF.

This sequence joins TRBV6-5 and TRBJ2-7, with 11 nucleotides matching TRBD1. J gave up 4 bases and V 6 bases, and 5 bases lay outside the gene matches. The CDR3 spans 14 residues. The V gene's germline CDR1 is MNHEY and CDR2 SVGAGI. CDR3 sequence: CASSKRDRGYEQYF. CDR3 DNA sequence: TGTGCCAGCAGCAAGCGGGACAGGGGGTACGAGCAGTACTTC.

This chain uses TRBV11-2 with TRBJ1-3; TRBD1 agrees at 7 bases. Unmatched junction bases numbered 10, after V lost 3 bases and J lost 8 bases. Germline CDR1 and CDR2: SGHAT and FQNNGV. The CDR3 has 15 residues. For the CDR3, the DNA is TGTGCCAGCAGCTTCGCCGGGACAGAGCTAGACACCATATATTTT. Its translation is CASSFAGTELDTIYF.

The genes are TRBV7-3 and TRBJ1-1, with D maybe TRBD1 (5 bases). Per the germline V gene, CDR1 is SGHTA and CDR2 is FQGTGA. V was cut by 3 bases and J by 1 base, with 6 bases left in between. The CDR3 has 13 amino acids. The CDR3 sequence: CASSLQGNTEAFF. CDR3 sequence (DNA): TGTGCCAGCAGCTTGCAGGGGAACACTGAAGCTTTCTTT.

V usage is TRBV12-3 or TRBV12-4 and J usage is TRBJ2-1, with D maybe TRBD2 (6 bases). The CDR3 sequence is 13 residues long. Trimming removed 6 bases at V and 8 bases at J, with 14 bases between. This CDR3 is CASSLGGMDEQFF. In nucleotides, the CDR3 is TGTGCCAGCAGCCTGGGGGGAATGGATGAGCAGTTCTTC.

V usage is TRBV11-3 and J usage is TRBJ2-7, with 14 bases lining up with TRBD2. The CDR3 has 15 amino acids. With 6 bases clipped from V and 5 bases from J, the junction kept 6 bases outside the gene matches. Germline loops: CDR1 SGHNT, CDR2 YENEEA. The CDR3, as DNA: TGTGCCAGCAGTCCCGGGACTAGCGGGAGTGACGAGCAGTACTTC. It codes for CASSPGTSGSDEQYF.

The rearrangement uses TRBV14 and TRBJ2-1; 11 positions match TRBD2. This CDR3 has 14 amino acids. Germline CDR1 is SGHDN and CDR2 is FVKESK. V dropped 6 bases and J dropped 10; count of bases not matched to a gene: 8. CDR3 protein: CASRTNSGRGEQFF. DNA of the CDR3: TGTGCCAGCAGGACCAATAGCGGGAGGGGCGAGCAGTTCTTC.

The chain is built from TRBV6-5 and TRBJ2-7; D is ambiguous. V was clipped by 6 bases and J by 4 bases, with 10 bases between them. Germline assignment: CDR1 MNHEY and CDR2 SVGAGI. This CDR3 spans 12 amino acids. The CDR3 DNA sequence: TGTGCCAGCAGCCGAAAGATTTACGAGCAGTACTTC. Amino acids: CASSRKIYEQYF.